This T cell receptor beta chain was sequenced for a study of shared clonotypes between healthy human individuals. Study results and limitations: Only blood samples were collected, and tissue repertoires likely differ.

The protocol was immunoSEQ multiplex PCR, while the TCRdb copy is restricted to in-frame clones and leaves out a portion. The table shows about 2 million clones, with just under 95% occurring only once. Terminally differentiated effector memory CD45RA+ cells were left out of the naive CD8 fraction, which was CD45RO-negative and positively selected for CCR7. The study drew its donors from healthy HIV-negative adults without recent acute infections or vaccinations. On this clone: What it binds is unknown. This sample includes further DNA sequences coding for the same CDR3.

Germline-derived CDR1 and CDR2 are SGHRS and YFSETQ. The V gene lost 2 bases and the J gene lost 0 bases, with 8 bases spanning the gap. The CDR3 is 14 amino acids. The sample consisted of naive CD8+ T cells sorted from blood. The chain couples TRBV5-1 to TRBJ2-5; D ambiguous. This clonotype was sampled from a man aged 18 to 30 in good health. The CDR3 sequence is CASSLGTNQETQYF. DNA of the CDR3: TGCGCCAGCAGCTTAGGAACCAACCAAGAGACCCAGTACTTC.